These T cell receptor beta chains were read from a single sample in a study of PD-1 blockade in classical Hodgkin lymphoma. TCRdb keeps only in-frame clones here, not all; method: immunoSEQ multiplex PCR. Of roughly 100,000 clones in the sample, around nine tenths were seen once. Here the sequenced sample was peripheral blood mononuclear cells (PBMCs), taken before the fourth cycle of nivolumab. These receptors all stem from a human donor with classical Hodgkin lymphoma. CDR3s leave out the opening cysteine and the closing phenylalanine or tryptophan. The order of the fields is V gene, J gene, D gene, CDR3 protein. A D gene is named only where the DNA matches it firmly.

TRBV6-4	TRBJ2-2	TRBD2	ASSELAGGTGELF
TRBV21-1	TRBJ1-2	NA	ARQAGQNYGYT
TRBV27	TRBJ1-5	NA	ASSLNGNQPQH
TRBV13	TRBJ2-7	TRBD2	ASSLGGTAPSYEQY
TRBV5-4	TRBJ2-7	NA	ASSLKSSYEQY
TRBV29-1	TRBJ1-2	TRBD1	SVGDRAYGYT
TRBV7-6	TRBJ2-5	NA	ASSPSVVTVETQY
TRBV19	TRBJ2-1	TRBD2	ASSRLASGYNEQF
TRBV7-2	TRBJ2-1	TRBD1	ASSLDRGKNNEQF
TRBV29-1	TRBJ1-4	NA	SVEEGMGATNEKLF
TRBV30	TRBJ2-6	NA	AWGLSGANVLT
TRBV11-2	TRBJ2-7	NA	ASSLDWGPEQY
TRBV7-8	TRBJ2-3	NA	ASRAGWTDTQY
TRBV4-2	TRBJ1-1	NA	ASSQEGPSYTEAF
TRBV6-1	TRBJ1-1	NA	ASSETGNTEAF
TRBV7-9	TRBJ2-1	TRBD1	ASSLDRSNEQF